Listed below are T cell receptor beta chains from one sample, sequenced in a study of CD8+CD57+ T cells in acquired aplastic anemia. TCRdb re-analysed the reads in MiXCR, keeping a single row per CDR3 protein. The table records 130,000 or so distinct CDR3 sequences, under 60% of them present only once. The sample consisted of sorted CD4+, CD8+, or CD8+CD57+ T cells (not recorded which) from PBMCs. These receptors all stem from a human donor with aplastic anemia. The CDR3 runs from the conserved cysteine through the conserved F or W. The order of the fields is CDR3 length, J gene, clone size, V gene, D gene, CDR3 DNA, CDR3 protein. A D gene is named only where the DNA matches it firmly. Some rows have no size entry. The others give once, few or many, or a class for an expanded clone.

13 | TRBJ1-6 | NA | TRBV19 | NA | TGTGCCAGTAGTATTAATCCCAATTCACCCCTCCACTTT | CASSINPNSPLHF
14 | TRBJ2-7 | NA | TRBV15 | NA | TGTGCCACCAGCAGTCTGAGGGACGGCTACGAGCAGTACTTC | CATSSLRDGYEQYF
17 | TRBJ2-6 | once | TRBV5-1 | TRBD2 | TGCGCCAGCAGCTTGATGGGCGGGAGCTCTGGGGCCAACGTCCTGACTTTC | CASSLMGGSSGANVLTF
16 | TRBJ2-7 | once | TRBV29-1 | TRBD1 | TGCAGCGTTTTAATGGCGGACAGGTCAATATTCTACGAGCAGTACTTC | CSVLMADRSIFYEQYF
12 | TRBJ2-5 | NA | TRBV2 | NA | TGTGCCAGCAGACCAGGGTTCGAGACCCAGTACTTC | CASRPGFETQYF
15 | TRBJ1-1 | many | TRBV6-4 | NA | TGTGCCAGCACCCGAACGGGACACATGAACACTGAAGCTTTCTTT | CASTRTGHMNTEAFF
15 | TRBJ1-2 | few | TRBV15 | NA | TGTGCCACCAGCAGGGGTCGGACCGGGAACTATGGCTACACCTTC | CATSRGRTGNYGYTF
13 | TRBJ1-2 | few | TRBV24-1 | NA | TGTGCCACCAGCGAGGGTACCGTCTATGGCTACACCTTC | CATSEGTVYGYTF
15 | TRBJ2-1 | NA | TRBV12-3/TRBV12-4 | NA | TGTGCCAGCAGCCCAGGGTCGAGCTCCTACAATGAGCAGTTCTTC | CASSPGSSSYNEQFF
16 | TRBJ1-2 | once | TRBV6-1 | NA | TGTGCCAGCAGAACTTCCACCAGGGGTTCGAACTATGGCTACACCTTC | CASRTSTRGSNYGYTF
14 | TRBJ2-5 | NA | TRBV20-1 | NA | TGCAGTGCTAGAGATGGCGACTTCCAAGAGACCCAGTACTTC | CSARDGDFQETQYF
16 | TRBJ2-7 | NA | TRBV10-3 | TRBD2 | TGTGCCAGCAGTTTCGGGACTAGCGGGGCAATGTACGAGCAGTACTTC | CASSFGTSGAMYEQYF
15 | TRBJ1-6 | NA | TRBV5-1 | NA | TGCGCCAGCAGCTTGGGTCAATCCCCCAATTCACCCCTCCACTTT | CASSLGQSPNSPLHF
12 | TRBJ2-5 | NA | TRBV20-1 | NA | TGCAGTGCTAGAGATGATGGAGAGACCCAGTACTTC | CSARDDGETQYF
14 | TRBJ2-5 | NA | TRBV20-1 | NA | TGCAGTGCTAGAGCCCGGGACACAGGGGAGACCCAGTACTTC | CSARARDTGETQYF
13 | TRBJ2-1 | NA | TRBV7-8 | NA | TGTGCCAGCAGCTTACGCCCCAACAATGAGCAGTTCTTC | CASSLRPNNEQFF
15 | TRBJ2-7 | NA | TRBV9 | NA | TGTGCCAGCAGCGTTCTAGCAGGGTTATCGAGCGAGCAGTACTTC | CASSVLAGLSSEQYF
15 | TRBJ2-3 | NA | TRBV7-8 | TRBD1 | TGTGCCAGCAGCTTGGACAGGGCCCGGAAAGATACGCAGTATTTT | CASSLDRARKDTQYF
13 | TRBJ2-2 | many | TRBV4-1 | NA | TGCGCCAGCAGCCCTAAGGCCACCGGGGAGCTGTTTTTT | CASSPKATGELFF
15 | TRBJ1-2 | many | TRBV6-5 | NA | TGTGCCAGCAGTTCTGACATCGGTAGTCACTATGGCTACACCTTC | CASSSDIGSHYGYTF
15 | TRBJ1-2 | NA | TRBV5-1 | TRBD1 | TGCGCCAGCAGTCCTCGACAGGGGGGCAACTATGGCTACACCTTC | CASSPRQGGNYGYTF
14 | TRBJ2-5 | many | TRBV24-1 | NA | TGTGCCACCAGTGATACCGGGACTGAGGAGACCCAGTACTTC | CATSDTGTEETQYF
14 | TRBJ2-4 | few | TRBV5-4 | TRBD1 | TGTGCCAGCAGCGACCGGGACAGTAAAAACATTCAGTACTTC | CASSDRDSKNIQYF
14 | TRBJ2-7 | NA | TRBV10-3 | TRBD1 | TGTGCCATCAGTGGGAGGACAGGGACCTACGAGCAGTACTTC | CAISGRTGTYEQYF
13 | TRBJ1-2 | NA | TRBV20-1 | NA | TGCAGTGCTAGAGATGTCAGGGAATATGGCTACACCTTC | CSARDVREYGYTF
16 | TRBJ2-3 | few | TRBV7-8 | NA | TGTGCCAGCAGCGAGATAGCGAACCAGCCCCGGGATACGCAGTATTTT | CASSEIANQPRDTQYF
13 | TRBJ2-2 | NA | TRBV20-1 | NA | TGCAGTGCTAGTGATGCGAACACCGGGGAGCTGTTTTTT | CSASDANTGELFF
13 | TRBJ2-6 | NA | TRBV2 | NA | TGTGCCAGCGGAGATACAGGGGCCAACGTCCTGACTTTC | CASGDTGANVLTF
13 | TRBJ2-1 | NA | TRBV2 | TRBD2 | TGTGCCAGCAGGGCGGGAGCCGTTAATGAGCAGTTCTTC | CASRAGAVNEQFF
11 | TRBJ2-7 | NA | TRBV20-1 | NA | TGCAGTGCTAGAGGGGGCTACGAGCAGTACTTC | CSARGGYEQYF
15 | TRBJ1-1 | NA | TRBV12-3/TRBV12-4 | TRBD1 | TGTGCCAGCAGCTCGCTAGGGACAGGGAACACTGAAGCTTTCTTT | CASSSLGTGNTEAFF
14 | TRBJ2-2 | few | TRBV11-3 | TRBD1 | TGTGCCAGCAGCCAAGTACAGGGGTCCGGGGAGCTGTTTTTT | CASSQVQGSGELFF
15 | TRBJ2-7 | NA | TRBV27 | NA | TGTGCCAGCAGCCTCCACGGGGGAATGAACTACGAGCAGTACTTC | CASSLHGGMNYEQYF
15 | TRBJ2-1 | few | TRBV10-3 | TRBD2 | TGTGCCATCAGTGATTCGACTAGCGGTAACAATGAGCAGTTCTTC | CAISDSTSGNNEQFF
15 | TRBJ1-5 | NA | TRBV24-1 | TRBD1 | TGTGCCACCAGAAGCGCCGGGACAGACAATCAGCCCCAGCATTTT | CATRSAGTDNQPQHF
10 | TRBJ1-1 | NA | TRBV2 | NA | TGTGCCAGCAGGGAAACTGAAGCTTTCTTT | CASRETEAFF
16 | TRBJ2-1 | NA | TRBV29-1 | TRBD2 | TGCAGCAGTTTACCCGGGACTAGCGGGATCTACAATGAGCAGTTCTTC | CSSLPGTSGIYNEQFF
15 | TRBJ1-2 | NA | TRBV10-2 | NA | TGCGCCAGCAGTCGGCAGGCCCCCTCTAACTATGGCTACACCTTC | CASSRQAPSNYGYTF
14 | TRBJ2-7 | many | TRBV6-1 | NA | TGTGCCAGCAGTCCCGGGACAACCATCTACGAGCAGTACTTC | CASSPGTTIYEQYF
16 | TRBJ1-5 | NA | TRBV20-1 | NA | TGCAGTGCTAGATCTGCAGGGCGAGGAGGGAATCAGCCCCAGCATTTT | CSARSAGRGGNQPQHF
14 | TRBJ1-3 | NA | TRBV19 | NA | TGTGCCAGTTCGGGGCAGGCGGCGCGTTACACCATATATTTT | CASSGQAARYTIYF
15 | TRBJ2-3 | many | TRBV15 | NA | TGTGCCACCAGCAGAGATGGGCGGGTCGCAGATACGCAGTATTTT | CATSRDGRVADTQYF
13 | TRBJ2-1 | NA | TRBV20-1 | TRBD1 | TGCAGTGCTGGACAGGGGATTTACAATGAGCAGTTCTTC | CSAGQGIYNEQFF